Listed below are T cell receptor beta chains from one sample, sequenced in a study of cytomegalovirus exposure and HLA in healthy donors. The protocol was immunoSEQ multiplex PCR, while the TCRdb copy is restricted to in-frame clones and leaves out a portion. Of 150,000 to 200,000 clones in the sample, roughly four fifths were seen once. The sequenced material came from PBMCs. The receptors stem from a woman aged 25 to 45 in good health and CMV-seropositive. The CDR3 runs from the conserved cysteine through the conserved F or W. D genes are given only for firm matches. Clone size is not always given. Where it is, it says once, few, many or a class for expanded clones.

>TRBJ1-3|-|TRBV5-6|15|-
CASSLDLSSGNTIYF
TGTGCCAGCAGCTTGGACCTGAGCTCTGGAAACACCATATATTTT
>TRBJ1-2|TRBD1|TRBV15|14|-
CATSRGDRDYGYTF
TGTGCCACCAGCAGAGGTGACAGGGATTATGGCTACACCTTC
>TRBJ2-3|TRBD2|TRBV5-1|18|-
CASSSTSGATTFTDTQYF
TGCGCCAGCAGCTCCACTAGCGGGGCGACAACTTTCACAGATACGCAGTATTTT
>TRBJ2-7|TRBD1|TRBV7-8|14|once
CASSRQGSSYEQYF
TGTGCCAGCAGCCGACAGGGGTCTTCCTACGAGCAGTACTTC
>TRBJ2-3|TRBD2|TRBV29-1|13|few
CSVGTRGTDTQYF
TGCAGCGTTGGGACTAGGGGAACAGATACGCAGTATTTT
>TRBJ2-7|TRBD2|TRBV10-1|15|-
CASSGPGGRRNEQYF
TGCGCCAGCAGTGGACCGGGGGGGCGGCGGAACGAGCAGTACTTC
>TRBJ1-2|TRBD1|TRBV7-9|14|-
CASSLEGAGYGYTF
TGTGCCAGCAGCTTAGAGGGGGCGGGATATGGCTACACCTTC
>TRBJ1-1|-|TRBV2|14|-
CASSEALPGTEAFF
TGTGCCAGCAGTGAAGCGCTCCCGGGCACTGAAGCTTTCTTT
>TRBJ2-4|-|TRBV6-5|14|-
CASKLRGAKNIQYF
TGTGCCAGCAAGCTTAGGGGGGCCAAAAACATTCAGTACTTC
>TRBJ1-5|-|TRBV6-1|15|-
CASSELTVSYQPQHF
TGTGCCAGCAGCGAACTCACGGTTAGCTATCAGCCCCAGCATTTT
>TRBJ1-2|-|TRBV7-9|16|few
CASSPKAWTVNYGYTF
TGTGCCAGCAGCCCTAAAGCCTGGACAGTCAACTATGGCTACACCTTC
>TRBJ2-7|TRBD1|TRBV30|14|-
CAWTVTGATYEQYF
TGTGCCTGGACCGTGACAGGGGCGACCTACGAGCAGTACTTC
>TRBJ2-4|-|TRBV28|17|once
CASSWLDKGVNKNIQYF
TGTGCCAGCAGTTGGTTGGACAAAGGGGTAAACAAAAACATTCAGTACTTC
>TRBJ1-1|-|TRBV6-5|14|-
CASSEPPENTEAFF
TGTGCCAGCAGTGAACCTCCAGAGAACACTGAAGCTTTCTTT
>TRBJ2-3|-|TRBV5-4|13|few
CASSLAGIDTQYF
TGTGCCAGCAGCTTGGCGGGAATAGATACGCAGTATTTT
>TRBJ2-5|TRBD1|TRBV5-4|14|once
CASSPGTVQETQYF
TGTGCCAGCAGCCCGGGGACAGTACAAGAGACCCAGTACTTC
>TRBJ1-4|TRBD1|TRBV7-2|14|-
CASSLQGADEKLFF
TGTGCCAGCAGCTTACAGGGGGCGGATGAAAAACTGTTTTTT
>TRBJ1-2|-|TRBV10-3|14|-
CAISETPENHGYTF
TGTGCCATCAGTGAAACGCCCGAGAACCATGGCTACACCTTC
>TRBJ2-4|TRBD1|TRBV10-3|16|-
CAISDPSWDSKNIQYF
TGTGCCATCAGTGACCCCTCATGGGACAGTAAAAACATTCAGTACTTC
>TRBJ2-7|-|TRBV7-2|14|-
CASSLDSGHYEQYF
TGTGCCAGCAGCTTAGACAGTGGACACTACGAGCAGTACTTC
>TRBJ2-5|-|TRBV30|11|few
CAWRVGQTQYF
TGTGCCTGGAGGGTGGGCCAGACCCAGTACTTC
>TRBJ1-1|-|TRBV5-4|12|-
CASSDQVTEAFF
TGTGCCAGCAGCGATCAGGTCACTGAAGCTTTCTTT
>TRBJ1-6|-|TRBV2|13|-
CASDTSRDSPLHF
TGTGCCAGTGACACCTCAAGAGACTCACCCCTCCACTTT
>TRBJ2-7|-|TRBV15|16|-
CATSRGRGWRPYEQYF
TGTGCCACCAGCAGAGGGCGGGGTTGGAGGCCCTACGAGCAGTACTTC